This T cell receptor beta chain came from a study of Ad26.COV2.S vaccination and SARS-CoV-2 variants. Whole-study context: Ad26.COV2.S was injected intramuscularly once or twice, 56 days apart. Study conclusions and caveats: Marked by substantial breadth, spike-specific CD8+ and CD4+ T cell responses were reportedly seen after vaccination. Similar non-spike TCR breadth was seen in vaccine and placebo recipients.

Only a few counts were recorded for this clone. Its antigen is not known. This sample's treatment: 15 to 20 received Ad26.COV2.S at low or high dose, single or two shots; 5 received placebo; per-sample allocation not given. Day 63 after the first injection of vaccine or placebo was the sampling time. As its vector, the vaccine had Ad26, which expressed Wuhan-strain SARS-CoV-2 spike. Repertoires were generated with immunoSEQ multiplex PCR, while TCRdb's copy carries only in-frame clones and drops some. The table lists about 400,000 clones, roughly four fifths of them singletons. V was pared by 8 bases and J by 2 bases, with 16 bases between. CDR3 length: 14 amino acids. Germline V CDR1 and CDR2: SNHLY, FYNNEI.

The receptor was isolated from a person between 18 and 59 years old who received the Ad26.COV2.S COVID-19 vaccine or a placebo. The rearrangement links TRBV2 to TRBJ2-7; D is perhaps TRBD2 (6 bases). Sample: peripheral blood, taken in a trial of Ad26.COV2.S vaccine versus placebo. CDR3 sequence (DNA): TGTGCCAGCGGGAAGGGACTCGGTGCCTACGAGCAGTACTTC. Translating it yields CASGKGLGAYEQYF.